These 24 T cell receptor beta chains were all obtained from the same sample, sequenced in a study of T cells in Graves' hyperthyroidism and ophthalmopathy. RNA transcripts were the template for amplifying TCR beta CDR3 regions. With the HTBI primer set, the TCR CDR3 went through a first round of RT-PCR. One entry per CDR3 protein, called by TCRdb with MiXCR from the multiplex PCR reads. The profile shows more than 550,000 distinct CDR3 sequences, about 18% of them singletons. The sample consisted of blood. These receptors were taken from a man in his fifties with Graves' hyperthyroidism.

This clonotype has a handful of counts. The V call is TRBV7-9, the J call TRBJ1-4; D not certain. The CDR3 consists of 16 residues. The V gene lost 2 bases and the J gene lost 3 bases, with 13 bases spanning the gap. The V gene's germline CDR1 is SEHNR and CDR2 FQNEAQ (reference sequence). CDR3 in DNA: TGTGCCAGCAGCTTATTAACGGCAGGATCTAATGAAAAACTGTTTTTT. Amino acid sequence: CASSLLTAGSNEKLFF.

This sequence joins TRBV4-2 and TRBJ2-5, with 10 bases aligning to TRBD2. Unmatched junction bases numbered 8, after V lost 0 bases and J lost 4 bases. There are 17 residues in the CDR3. In germline, CDR1 is LGHNA, CDR2 YNFKEQ. The CDR3, as DNA: TGTGCCAGCAGCCAAGATTTAGGCTCTAGCGGGAGAGAGACCCAGTACTTC. It codes for CASSQDLGSSGRETQYF.

In its sample, this clonotype was seen many times. One end of the junction does not line up with germline, which may come from a read error. V usage is TRBV10-1 and J usage is TRBJ1-4; a weak D match, TRBD1 (5 bases). This CDR3 has 15 residues. CDR1 and CDR2 (germline): WNHNN, SYGVQD (reference sequence). DNA for the CDR3: TGCGCCAGCAATGAGTCGGCGGGGCTAGGGGAAAAACTGTTTTTT. It is translated as CASNESAGLGEKLFF.

This clonotype was observed a few times. The rearrangement uses TRBV2 and TRBJ2-7; a possible D gene is TRBD1 (6 bases). The CDR3 consists of 16 residues. V was shortened by 0 bases and J by 2 bases, with 14 bases between the two germline ends. The germline V gene encodes CDR1 SNHLY and CDR2 FYNNEI. The CDR3 is CASSEAQDSRAYEQYF. The CDR3 region has the DNA TGTGCCAGCAGTGAAGCGCAGGACAGTAGAGCCTACGAGCAGTACTTC. Looking up the rest from reference TRBV2 and TRBJ2-7 gives the full variable domain: EPEVTQTPSHQVTQMGQEVILRCVPISNHLYFYWYRQILGQKVEFLVSFYNNEISEKSEIFDDQFSVERPDGSNFTLKIRSTKLEDSAMYFCASSEAQDSRAYEQYFGPGTRLTVT.

A few counts support this clonotype. This chain uses TRBV20-1 with TRBJ2-7, with 8 bases fitting TRBD1. This CDR3 contains 13 residues. In germline, CDR1 is DFQATT, CDR2 SNEGSKA (reference sequence). CDR3 sequence reads: CNVGQGGVPEQYF. The CDR3 DNA follows: TGCAATGTTGGACAGGGAGGAGTGCCCGAGCAGTACTTC.

The rearrangement joins TRBV10-1 to TRBJ2-1; TRBD2 agrees at 15 bases. J lost 2 bases, V lost 4 bases, and 3 bases had no gene match. The CDR3 extends over 17 amino acids. Germline V gene lookup returns CDR1 WNHNN and CDR2 SYGVQD (reference sequence). The CDR3 loop reads CASSGGTSGGTYNEQFF. The CDR3 DNA follows: TGCGCCAGCAGTGGGGGGACTAGCGGGGGGACCTACAATGAGCAGTTCTTC.

The V gene is TRBV19, the J gene TRBJ2-1; 7 bases are shared with TRBD1. V lost 6 bases to trimming and J lost 4 bases; unmatched junction nucleotides: 6. Germline CDR1 and CDR2: LNHDA and SQIVND (reference sequence). CDR3 length equals 14 residues. CDR3 in amino acids: CASSRDREYNEQFF. The CDR3 coding sequence is TGTGCCAGTAGCCGGGACAGAGAATACAATGAGCAGTTCTTC.

The sample holds many counts of this clonotype. Its ends do not fully match the called genes, so a read error is possible. Here the CDR3 DNA reads TGTGCTAGCAGCCCCGGACAGTATCCGGTTGAGCAGTTCTTC. It codes for CASSPGQYPVEQFF. This rearrangement joins TRBV7-7 to TRBJ2-1; D is perhaps TRBD1 (6 bases). Germline V lookup: CDR1 SSHAT, CDR2 FNYEAQ (reference sequence). The CDR3 length is 14 residues. Using reference TRBV7-7 and TRBJ2-1 for the parts outside the CDR3, the full variable domain is GAGVSQSPRYKVTKRGQDVTLRCDPISSHATLYWYQQALGQGPEFLTYFNYEAQPDKSGLPSDRFSAERPEGSISTLTIQRTEQRDSAMYRCASSPGQYPVEQFFGPGTRLTVL.

The chain combines TRBV30 with TRBJ1-2, with a possible D match to TRBD1 (6 bases). The CDR3 sequence is 14 residues long. Trimming removed 0 bases at V and 3 bases at J, with 11 bases between. The germline gives CDR1 GTSNPN, CDR2 SVGIG (reference sequence). The CDR3 DNA follows: TGTGCCTGGAGTGTTAAGGGGGAAGACTATGGCTACACCTTC. Protein: CAWSVKGEDYGYTF.

The chain links TRBV7-9 to TRBJ2-1, with D possibly TRBD2 on 6 matching bases. There are 15 residues in the CDR3. In germline, CDR1 is SEHNR, CDR2 FQNEAQ (reference sequence). The V and J ends lost 4 bases and 10 bases respectively, with 20 bases between them. As DNA, the CDR3 is TGTGCCAGCAGCTCCCAGGCGGGGACGCACGGGGAGCAGTTCTTC. Protein product: CASSSQAGTHGEQFF.

Concerning this clonotype itself: The junction and the germline gene differ at one end; a read error may be behind it. This chain connects TRBV12-3 or TRBV12-4 to TRBJ2-1; the D is unclear. The CDR3 consists of 12 residues. CDR3 protein: CGSKTALNEQFF. DNA for the CDR3: TGTGGCAGCAAGACGGCCTTGAATGAGCAGTTCTTC.

This clonotype was seen repeatedly, ten times or more. The genes are TRBV27 and TRBJ1-6, with TRBD1 identical over 11 bases. Germline CDR1 is MNHEY and CDR2 is SMNVEV (reference sequence). The CDR3 runs 14 residues. V shed 5 bases and J 13 bases; nucleotides not matched to a gene: 7. As DNA, the CDR3 is TGTGCCAGCAGTCCGGACAGGGGGCTCCTCCCCCTCCACTTT. Protein product: CASSPDRGLLPLHF.

J is TRBJ2-1 and V is TRBV30; no clear D. Germline CDR1 reads GTSNPN; CDR2 reads SVGIG (reference sequence). This CDR3 is built from 14 residues. V was trimmed by 4 bases and J by 0 bases, leaving 10 bases between them. CDR3 sequence (DNA): TGTGCCTGGATGGGCGGCAACTCCTACAATGAGCAGTTCTTC. Protein sequence: CAWMGGNSYNEQFF.

This clonotype was seen a handful of times. The chain links TRBV3-1 to TRBJ2-7; TRBD2 might be the D (5 bases). Trimming left V 0 bases short and J 0 bases short, with 12 bases between. Germline lookup yields CDR1 LGHDT and CDR2 YNNKEL (reference sequence). The CDR3 totals 16 residues. CDR3 loop: CASSQDFWESSYEQYF. DNA for the CDR3: TGTGCCAGCAGCCAAGATTTTTGGGAGAGCTCCTACGAGCAGTACTTC.

At least ten counts were recorded for this clonotype. V usage is TRBV28 and J usage is TRBJ2-7, with 10 bases lining up with TRBD2. J lost 7 bases, V lost 4 bases, and 4 bases had no gene match. CDR1 MDHEN and CDR2 SYDVKM come from the germline V gene. CDR3 length: 13 residues. CDR3 protein: CASSSGLAREQYF. For the CDR3, the DNA is TGTGCCAGCAGTTCGGGACTAGCGAGGGAGCAGTACTTC.

At least ten counts were recorded for this clonotype. The CDR3 loop is CASSFTSRLSSYEQYF. The CDR3 DNA reads TGTGCCAGCAGCTTTACTAGCCGATTGAGCTCCTACGAGCAGTACTTC. The rearrangement uses TRBV11-2 and TRBJ2-7; a possible D gene is TRBD2 (6 bases). Germline lookup yields CDR1 SGHAT and CDR2 FQNNGV. The CDR3 loop spans 16 amino acids. Trimming pared 3 bases from V and 0 bases from J, leaving 15 bases between.

The rearrangement joins TRBV2 to TRBJ1-5; D uncertain. The CDR3 is 13 residues long. CDR1 is SNHLY and CDR2 is FYNNEI in the germline V gene. V lost 8 bases and J lost 5, with 13 bases in between. The CDR3 nucleotides read TGTGCCAGCGTTAGGGCAGGTGATCAGCCCCAGCATTTT. Its protein is CASVRAGDQPQHF.

Note on this clonotype: The junction differs from germline at one of its ends, possibly a read error. The chain uses TRBV10-3 and TRBJ1-4, with 12 nucleotides matching TRBD1. The germline gives CDR1 ENHRY, CDR2 SYGVKD. CDR3 length: 14 residues. The CDR3 protein is CASGTGGTDEELFF. CDR3 DNA sequence: TGTGCCAGCGGGACAGGGGGCACTGATGAAGAACTGTTTTTT.

The table lists this clonotype with a few counts. At one of its ends the junction is not consistent with the germline gene, which may arise from a read error. The chain uses TRBV28 and TRBJ2-1; D uncertain. The CDR3 length is 15 residues. Germline V gene sequence: CDR1 MDHEN, CDR2 SYDVKM. CDR3 amino acids: CASRTRTATYKEQFF. The CDR3 bases are TGTGCCAGCAGAACCCGGACGGCAACCTACAAGGAGCAGTTCTTC.

Comment on this clonotype: This could be a read error, since a much larger clone is one nucleotide away. The genes are TRBV9 and TRBJ2-1; a weak D match, TRBD2 (6 bases). CDR3 length equals 15 residues. The germline V gene has CDR1 SGDLS and CDR2 YYNGEE. The CDR3 loop is CASSTASVSYNGQFF. The DNA of the CDR3 is TGTGCCAGCAGCACCGCTAGCGTCTCCTACAATGGGCAGTTCTTC.

This clonotype was recorded a few times. The chain couples TRBV5-1 to TRBJ2-2, with a tentative D call TRBD1 (6 bases). CDR3 length equals 19 residues. The germline gives CDR1 SGHRS, CDR2 YFSETQ. V was pared by 1 base and J by 5 bases, with 24 bases between. The CDR3 DNA is TGCGCCAGCAGCTTGCGACCAGAGTACACCGGGACATGGACCGGGGAGCTGTTTTTT. Translated: CASSLRPEYTGTWTGELFF.

This clonotype was recorded a few times. J is TRBJ2-4 and V is TRBV20-1; no reliable D call. Germline assignment: CDR1 DFQATT and CDR2 SNEGSKA (reference sequence). V was pared by 6 bases and J by 6 bases, with 21 bases between. There are 15 residues in the CDR3. The CDR3 coding sequence is TGCAGTGCCAGGCAGGCCAGAGACGGTCGAAACATTCAGTACTTC. As protein: CSARQARDGRNIQYF.

V is TRBV10-2 and J is TRBJ2-7; D is possibly TRBD1 (6 bases). The germline V gene encodes CDR1 WSHSY and CDR2 SAAADI. Trimming left V 2 bases short and J 2 bases short, with 7 bases between. CDR3 size: 13 residues. CDR3 protein: CASSEPGAYEQYF. The CDR3 DNA follows: TGCGCCAGCAGTGAGCCAGGGGCCTACGAGCAGTACTTC.

V is TRBV4-3 and J is TRBJ2-1; TRBD2 agrees at 8 bases. The length of the CDR3 is 17 residues. Per germline, CDR1 LGHNA and CDR2 YSLEER. The ends lost 1 base at V and 9 bases at J; junction bases unmatched: 14. CDR3 nucleotides: TGCGCCAGCAGCCAAGTAGACTCAGCGGGAGTACATCTTGAGCAGTTCTTC. Translated: CASSQVDSAGVHLEQFF.